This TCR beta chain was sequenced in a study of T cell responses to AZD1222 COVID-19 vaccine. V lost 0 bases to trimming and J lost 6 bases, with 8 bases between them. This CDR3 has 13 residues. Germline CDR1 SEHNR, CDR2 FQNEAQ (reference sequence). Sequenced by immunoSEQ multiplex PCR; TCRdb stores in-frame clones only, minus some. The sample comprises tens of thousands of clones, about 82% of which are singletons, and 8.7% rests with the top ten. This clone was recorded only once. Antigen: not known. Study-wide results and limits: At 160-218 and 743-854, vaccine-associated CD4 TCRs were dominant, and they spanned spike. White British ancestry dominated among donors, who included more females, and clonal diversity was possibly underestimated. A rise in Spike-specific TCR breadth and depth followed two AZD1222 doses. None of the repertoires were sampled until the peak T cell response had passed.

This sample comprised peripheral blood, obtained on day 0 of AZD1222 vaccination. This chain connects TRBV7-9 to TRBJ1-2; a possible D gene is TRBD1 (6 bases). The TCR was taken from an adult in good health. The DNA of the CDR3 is TGTGCCAGCAGCTTAGCAGGGGGAGATGGCTACACCTTC. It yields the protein CASSLAGGDGYTF.